This T cell receptor beta chain comes out of a study of post-analysis software for immune sequencing data. The CDR3 is made up of 16 amino acids. Germline CDR1 is SGHTA and CDR2 is FQGNSA. J gave up 6 bases and V 3 bases, and 12 bases lay outside the gene matches. Unique molecular identifiers featured in each of the TCR beta cDNA libraries. TCRdb reprocessed the PCR reads via MiXCR and lists one record per CDR3 protein. The sample lists some 690,000 distinct CDR3 sequences, roughly 30% seen once, with around 0.56% in the top ten. Points on this clonotype: Its target is not known.

Study observations and caveats: There were about 5 TRBV segments more frequent in patients than controls, and TRBV5-6, TRBV5-1 and TRBV20-1 were among them. Co-batched samples clustered tightly together by F measure.

The rearrangement links TRBV7-2 to TRBJ2-7; 9 positions match TRBD2. The TCR sequence derives from a girl under 18 with multiple sclerosis. Sequencing was performed on blood. The CDR3 DNA reads TGTGCCAGCAGCTTGGTATGTGGAGTAGCGGGAGTCGAGCAGTACTTC. Translating it yields CASSLVCGVAGVEQYF.